This entry is about one T cell receptor (beta chain). Its antigen is undetermined. TCRdb's copy holds only in-frame clones and misses some; the assay was immunoSEQ multiplex PCR. Seen here are some 19,000 clones, 60% to 85% observed once, and the top ten hold over 15%. The data were taken from a study of OX40 agonist ivuxolimab in advanced cancers. Study at large: Ivuxolimab doses were 0.01, 0.1, 0.3, 1.5, 3 or 10 mg/kg every 2 weeks.

Germline CDR1 SGDLS, CDR2 YYNGEE. The CDR3 covers 18 residues. Deletions cut 0 bases from V and 2 bases from J, with 19 bases between. Study results and caveats: Expanded peripheral T cell antigen specificity was not determined. On average, CD8+ T cells had more expanded clones than CD4+.

Individuals having autoimmune disease history or systemic immunosuppression were not enrolled. The sequencing here drew on CD4+ or CD8+ T cells sorted from blood, taken in a trial of the OX40 agonist ivuxolimab. This chain uses TRBV9 with TRBJ2-3; TRBD2 is a possible D gene (7 bases). The receptor was derived from an adult with an advanced solid tumor such as melanoma, head and neck, liver or kidney cancer. CDR3 in amino acids: CASSVEAPAGADTDTQYF. The CDR3 region has the DNA TGTGCCAGCAGCGTAGAGGCCCCGGCGGGGGCCGACACAGATACGCAGTATTTT.